Listed here are 25 T cell receptor beta chains from one sample, sequenced in a study of T cell responses to AZD1222 COVID-19 vaccine. Using immunoSEQ multiplex PCR, the repertoire was profiled, and TCRdb retains in-frame clones only, with some absent. There are about 140,000 clones in the sample; 80% to 95% occur only once, and 3% to 4.5% lies in the top ten. Sequences were derived from peripheral blood, sampled 28 days after the second AZD1222 dose. The receptors shown here come from an adult who received the AZD1222 COVID-19 vaccine.

V and J are TRBV6-6 and TRBJ1-6; 7 bases map to TRBD1. Germline V lookup: CDR1 MNHNY, CDR2 SVGAGI (reference sequence). Unmatched junction bases numbered 14, after V lost 5 bases and J lost 7 bases. CDR3 length equals 17 residues. The CDR3 DNA follows: TGTGCCAGCAGTAGATCCTTAGACAGGGCCTTCAATTCACCCCTCCACTTT. It is translated as CASSRSLDRAFNSPLHF.

In DNA, the CDR3 is TGTGCCAGCAGTTACCTAGCGGGGATCACAGATACGCAGTATTTT. Amino acid sequence: CASSYLAGITDTQYF. The genes are TRBV6-2 or TRBV6-3 and TRBJ2-3; 9 bases agree with TRBD2. V shed 2 bases, J shed 2 bases, and the junction held 2 bases outside the gene matches. The CDR3 sequence is 15 residues long. Germline-derived CDR1 and CDR2 are MNHEY and SVGEGT.

The CDR3 loop is CASSLAFGRYNEQFF. The CDR3 nucleotides are TGTGCCAGCAGCTTAGCGTTCGGGCGCTACAATGAGCAGTTCTTC. The genes are TRBV11-1 and TRBJ2-1; no definite D call. V was shortened by 0 bases and J by 3 bases, with 9 bases between the two germline ends. CDR1 SGHAT and CDR2 FQDESV come from the germline V gene (reference sequence). The CDR3 extends over 15 amino acids.

This clone occurred once. The J gene is TRBJ2-5, the V gene TRBV5-6; D is uncertain. The CDR3 extends over 14 amino acids. Trimming stripped 1 base from V and 0 bases from J, with 7 bases between. CDR1 and CDR2 from the germline V gene are SGHDT and YYEEEE. In DNA, the CDR3 is TGTGCCAGCAGCTTGTTCTATAACCAAGAGACCCAGTACTTC. This codes for CASSLFYNQETQYF. Variable domain in full (rest from reference TRBV5-6 and TRBJ2-5): DAGVTQSPTHLIKTRGQQVTLRCSPKSGHDTVSWYQQALGQGPQFIFQYYEEEERQRGNFPDRFSGHQFPNYSSELNVNALLLGDSALYLCASSLFYNQETQYFGPGTRLLVL.

V usage is TRBV19 and J usage is TRBJ2-1; D is tentatively TRBD1 or TRBD2 (5 bases each). CDR1 and CDR2 (germline): LNHDA, SQIVND (reference sequence). The germline V and J ends were trimmed by 3 bases and 7 bases, with 16 bases remaining between them. The CDR3 is 15 amino acids. CDR3 DNA: TGTGCCAGTAGTATGGGCTGGCAGGGCGGGAATGAGCAGTTCTTC. Translated, it gives CASSMGWQGGNEQFF.

The V call is TRBV6-1, the J call TRBJ2-1; 7 bases are shared with TRBD1. CDR1 and CDR2 from the germline V gene are MNHNS and SASEGT. J lost 4 bases, V lost 0 bases, and 3 bases had no gene match. The CDR3 runs 15 residues. The CDR3 here is CASSEATGKYNEQFF. The CDR3 nucleotides read TGTGCCAGCAGTGAAGCGACAGGGAAGTACAATGAGCAGTTCTTC.

The rearrangement uses TRBV3-1 (or the pseudogene TRBV3-2) and TRBJ1-5; unclear D gene. CDR1 LGHDT and CDR2 YNNKEL come from the germline V gene (reference sequence). The CDR3 runs 14 residues. Trimming cost V 4 bases and J 0 bases, with 7 bases left between them. Here the CDR3 reads CASSPVSSNQPQHF. CDR3 coding DNA: TGTGCCAGCAGCCCGGTTTCTAGCAATCAGCCCCAGCATTTT.

This clone was observed once. The chain employs TRBV28 and TRBJ1-1; D perhaps matches TRBD1 (6 bases). Germline CDR1 reads MDHEN; CDR2 reads SYDVKM. V was clipped by 3 bases and J by 7 bases, with 12 bases between them. This CDR3 is built from 13 residues. CDR3 bases: TGTGCCAGCAGTTTTGAGGGGGGGAATGAAGCTTTCTTT. It translates to CASSFEGGNEAFF.

The chain employs TRBV28 and TRBJ1-5; 7 bases align to TRBD1. This CDR3 is 16 amino acids long. In germline, CDR1 is MDHEN, CDR2 SYDVKM. V shed 4 bases and J 3 bases; nucleotides not matched to a gene: 9. CDR3 loop: CASSSSGQSYNQPQHF. CDR3 DNA: TGTGCCAGCAGTTCATCGGGACAGAGTTACAATCAGCCCCAGCATTTT.

V is TRBV6-1 and J is TRBJ2-7, with D perhaps TRBD1 or TRBD2 (5 bases each). Between the trimmed V and J ends, which lost 2 bases and 1 base, there was a span of 15 bases. CDR1 is MNHNS, CDR2 SASEGT, per germline. This CDR3 has 16 residues. The CDR3 nucleotides read TGTGCCAGCAGTGAACTGACGGGACGCCAATCCTACGAGCAGTACTTC. Residues: CASSELTGRQSYEQYF.

This chain uses TRBV19 with TRBJ1-2; D remains unclear. The V gene's germline CDR1 is LNHDA and CDR2 SQIVND (reference sequence). This CDR3 spans 15 amino acids. Trimming left V 2 bases short and J 4 bases short, with 14 bases between. CDR3 nucleotides: TGTGCCAGTAGTATAAGTACGGGCGCTACCTATGGCTACACCTTC. This sequence encodes CASSISTGATYGYTF.

The genes are TRBV24-1 and TRBJ2-1; 10 bases line up with TRBD2. This CDR3 region has 18 residues. J lost 4 bases, V lost 3 bases, and 11 bases had no gene match. Per the germline V gene, CDR1 is KGHDR and CDR2 is SFDVKD. The CDR3 coding sequence is TGTGCCACCAGTGATAGCGGGAGGGGAGAGAGGGGTTACAATGAGCAGTTCTTC. This encodes CATSDSGRGERGYNEQFF.

The chain is built from TRBV7-2 and TRBJ2-2, with 14 bases fitting TRBD2. Germline V CDR1 and CDR2: SGHTA, FQGNSA. After removal of 5 bases from V and 8 bases from J, the junction contained 4 bases not matched to a gene. The CDR3 runs to 15 residues. CDR3 nucleotide sequence: TGTGCCAGCAGCAGGGGACTAGCGGGAGCTGGGGAGCTGTTTTTT. Its protein is CASSRGLAGAGELFF. Filled out from reference TRBV7-2 and TRBJ2-2, the complete variable domain reads GAGVSQSPSNKVTEKGKDVELRCDPISGHTALYWYRQSLGQGLEFLIYFQGNSAPDKSGLPSDRFSAERTGGSVSTLTIQRTQQEDSAVYLCASSRGLAGAGELFFGEGSRLTVL.

The rearrangement uses TRBV5-1 and TRBJ2-1, with D hard to call. CDR3 length: 13 amino acids. Trimming removed 1 base from V and 5 bases from J, with 7 bases in between. The germline V gene encodes CDR1 SGHRS and CDR2 YFSETQ. CDR3 loop: CASSLFSNNEQFF. CDR3 DNA: TGCGCCAGCAGCTTGTTTAGTAACAATGAGCAGTTCTTC.

This sequence joins TRBV4-1 and TRBJ2-7; D gene uncertain. The CDR3 is made up of 14 amino acids. Trimming removed 3 bases from V and 0 bases from J, with 9 bases in between. The germline V gene encodes CDR1 MGHRA and CDR2 YSYEKL. The CDR3 here is CASSHESLSYEQYF. The CDR3 region has the DNA TGCGCCAGCAGCCATGAAAGCCTCTCCTACGAGCAGTACTTC.

The J gene is TRBJ1-6, the V gene TRBV21-1. TRBV21-1 constitutes a pseudogene. The CDR3 is 14 residues long. The CDR3 sequence is CASSKVGINSPLHF. CDR3 nucleotide sequence: TGTGCCAGCAGCAAAGTCGGGATCAATTCACCCCTCCACTTT.

This chain connects TRBV4-1 to TRBJ1-1; no clear D. This CDR3 spans 17 amino acids. V lost 0 bases to trimming and J lost 0 bases, with 14 bases between them. Germline V gives CDR1 MGHRA, CDR2 YSYEKL. Here the CDR3 reads CASSQDQPLVMNTEAFF. The CDR3 DNA follows: TGCGCCAGCAGCCAAGATCAGCCGCTTGTTATGAACACTGAAGCTTTCTTT.

This clone appeared once. The V call is TRBV2, the J call TRBJ1-3, with D possibly TRBD1 on 5 matching bases. Trimming cost V 6 bases and J 1 base, with 13 bases left between them. CDR3 length: 15 residues. Germline CDR1 and CDR2: SNHLY and FYNNEI. The CDR3 coding sequence is TGTGCCAGCAGGTTGGAGGGGATATCTGGAAACACCATATATTTT. This sequence encodes CASRLEGISGNTIYF.

This clone came up once. The V and J genes are TRBV5-1 and TRBJ2-5; D may be TRBD1 (6 bases). The ends were cut back, 4 bases at V and 4 bases at J, with 17 bases in the middle. The CDR3 is 15 residues long. Germline V CDR1 and CDR2: SGHRS, YFSETQ. The CDR3 protein is CASSGARGLRETQYF. The CDR3 nucleotides are TGCGCCAGCAGCGGGGCCAGGGGTCTACGAGAGACCCAGTACTTC. Full variable domain (rest looked up from reference TRBV5-1 and TRBJ2-5): KAGVTQTPRYLIKTRGQQVTLSCSPISGHRSVSWYQQTPGQGLQFLFEYFSETQRNKGNFPGRFSGRQFSNSRSEMNVSTLELGDSALYLCASSGARGLRETQYFGPGTRLLVL.

The chain couples TRBV29-1 to TRBJ2-3, with 10 bases fitting TRBD2. This CDR3 is 15 amino acids long. With V trimmed by 7 bases and J by 3 bases, 10 bases remained unmatched. Germline CDR1 reads SQVTM; CDR2 reads ANQGSEA. The CDR3 is CSARRGLAETDTQYF. CDR3 bases: TGCAGCGCCCGACGTGGACTAGCGGAAACAGATACGCAGTATTTT.

J is TRBJ1-2 and V is TRBV6-5, with TRBD1 identical over 7 bases. This CDR3 is 13 amino acids long. V lost 10 bases and J lost 2; bases outside the gene matches: 7. The germline V gene encodes CDR1 MNHEY and CDR2 SVGAGI. The CDR3 DNA follows: TGTGCCACCCGAAGGGACAGCAACTATGGCTACACCTTC. Its protein is CATRRDSNYGYTF.

J is TRBJ1-3 and V is TRBV4-1; D might be TRBD1 (5 bases). There are 17 residues in the CDR3. V was trimmed by 1 base and J by 0 bases, leaving 13 bases between them. CDR1 MGHRA and CDR2 YSYEKL come from the germline V gene. The CDR3 DNA reads as TGCGCCAGCAGCCAAGGGGGCGGTAGGGGCTCTGGAAACACCATATATTTT. Translation: CASSQGGGRGSGNTIYF.

The chain combines TRBV11-3 with TRBJ2-2, with D unclear. The length of the CDR3 is 12 residues. Germline CDR1 is SGHNT and CDR2 is YENEEA. Trimming cost V 4 bases and J 2 bases, with 2 bases left between them. The CDR3 sequence: CASSSNTGELFF. The CDR3 bases are TGTGCCAGCAGCTCAAACACCGGGGAGCTGTTTTTT.

A single count supports this clone. The V gene is TRBV18, the J gene TRBJ1-3, with TRBD1 as a possible D gene (6 bases). V dropped 2 bases and J dropped 0 bases, with 14 bases sitting between them. Germline CDR1 and CDR2: KGHSH and LQKENI. The CDR3 is 17 residues long. CDR3 amino acids: CASSPAIRGASGNTIYF. The CDR3 DNA sequence: TGTGCCAGCTCACCAGCCATACGGGGGGCCTCTGGAAACACCATATATTTT.

The genes are TRBV5-1 and TRBJ2-5; no reliable D call. Germline V lookup: CDR1 SGHRS, CDR2 YFSETQ. The length of the CDR3 is 13 residues. V lost 0 bases and J lost 1, with 4 bases in between. The CDR3 DNA reads TGCGCCAGCAGCTTGGCGCCCCAAGAGACCCAGTACTTC. It codes for CASSLAPQETQYF. Looking up the rest from reference TRBV5-1 and TRBJ2-5 gives the full variable domain: KAGVTQTPRYLIKTRGQQVTLSCSPISGHRSVSWYQQTPGQGLQFLFEYFSETQRNKGNFPGRFSGRQFSNSRSEMNVSTLELGDSALYLCASSLAPQETQYFGPGTRLLVL.